This T cell receptor beta chain was identified in a study of neurological immune-mediated disorders. The sorted libraries were made from around 980,000 CD4+ or CD8+ T cells. TCRdb reprocessed the 5' RACE reads with MiXCR, giving one entry per CDR3 protein. Of roughly 31,000 distinct CDR3 sequences listed, under 30% are singletons. This clonotype was found many times. Its antigen is not known. V lost 4 bases and J 5 bases, leaving 22 bases between the germline ends. Germline CDR1 and CDR2: SGHTS and YDEGEE. The length of the CDR3 is 17 residues. Study-level points and caveats: While HTLV-1-associated myelopathy showed the greatest TCR clonal expansion, multiple sclerosis showed the least, falling below healthy controls.

Sequencing was performed on CD4+ T cells from blood. The TCR sequence derives from a man aged 45-65 years with HTLV-1-associated myelopathy (HAM/TSP). The chain joins TRBV5-8 to TRBJ1-5; D remains ambiguous. The CDR3 here is CASSPLIGFGIDQPQHF. In nucleotides, the CDR3 is TGTGCCAGCAGCCCTCTTATTGGGTTCGGGATCGATCAGCCCCAGCATTTT.